Presented here are 22 T cell receptor beta chains from one specimen sequenced in a study of T-cell memory formation after mild COVID-19. TCRdb fed the 5' RACE reads into MiXCR, producing one record per CDR3 protein. Of 450,000 to 650,000 distinct CDR3 sequences in the sample, 15% to 20% were seen once. The sequenced material came from PBMCs or a T cell subset sorted from them (not recorded which). Source of these receptors: an adult woman who had mild COVID-19 (a few samples of this study predate the infection). Cell type and time point are not known.

The gene calls are TRBV12-3 or TRBV12-4 and TRBJ1-6, with D unresolved. Between the trimmed V and J ends, which lost 6 bases and 6 bases, there was a span of 12 bases. The CDR3 runs to 14 residues. The CDR3 is CASRLGQVNSPLHF. Written as DNA, the CDR3 is TGTGCCAGCAGACTCGGCCAGGTTAATTCACCCCTCCACTTT.

This chain connects TRBV7-2 to TRBJ2-3; D possibly uses TRBD1 or TRBD2 (6 bases each). Trimming took 1 base from V and 1 from J, leaving 15 bases between them. The CDR3 sequence is 17 residues long. Germline values: CDR1 SGHTA, CDR2 FQGNSA. The CDR3 here is CASSLVLGGLGTDTQYF. As DNA, the CDR3 is TGTGCCAGCAGCTTAGTCCTAGGGGGACTTGGCACAGATACGCAGTATTTT.

The genes are TRBV7-9 and TRBJ1-4, with D hard to call. The V end was cut by 4 bases, the J end by 8 bases, with 11 bases between. Germline CDR1 and CDR2: SEHNR and FQNEAQ (reference sequence). The CDR3 consists of 13 residues. The CDR3 spells CASSSDIGEKLFF. Here the CDR3 DNA reads TGTGCCAGCAGCTCAGACATTGGCGAAAAACTGTTTTTT.

The chain is built from TRBV7-6 and TRBJ1-1; no clear D gene. The CDR3 totals 15 residues. V shed 2 bases and J shed 1 base, with 11 bases lying between them. CDR1 SGHVS and CDR2 FNYEAQ come from the germline V gene. The CDR3 coding sequence is TGTGCCAGCAGCTTAACCCACGGACCGAACACTGAAGCTTTCTTT. It encodes CASSLTHGPNTEAFF.

This clonotype showed up just a few times. The rearrangement uses TRBV3-1 and TRBJ1-1, with D possibly TRBD1 on 5 matching bases. This CDR3 spans 15 amino acids. V gave up 4 bases and J gave up 3 bases, with 15 bases separating them. In germline, CDR1 is LGHDT, CDR2 YNNKEL (reference sequence). The CDR3: CASSRPGVRDTEAFF. The CDR3 region has the DNA TGTGCCAGCAGCCGCCCGGGGGTAAGGGACACTGAAGCTTTCTTT.

The V gene is TRBV4-1, the J gene TRBJ1-1, with a possible D match to TRBD1 (5 bases). With 0 bases removed from V and 2 bases from J, the gap between germline ends came to 10 bases. This CDR3 is built from 15 residues. Germline V gene data show CDR1 as MGHRA and CDR2 as YSYEKL. For the CDR3, the DNA is TGCGCCAGCAGCCAAGACCCCAGGGCTAACACTGAAGCTTTCTTT. Protein: CASSQDPRANTEAFF.

The chain uses TRBV5-1 and TRBJ2-3; tentatively, D is TRBD1 or TRBD2 (6 bases each). The V and J ends lost 0 bases and 0 bases respectively, with 11 bases between them. The CDR3 covers 16 residues. The germline gives CDR1 SGHRS, CDR2 YFSETQ. CDR3 coding DNA: TGCGCCAGCAGCTTGGGGCAGGGGACTAGCACAGATACGCAGTATTTT. Protein product: CASSLGQGTSTDTQYF.

The chain has TRBV29-1 and TRBJ1-1; D remains ambiguous. This CDR3 is built from 11 residues. V lost 3 bases and J lost 3, with 5 bases in between. Germline CDR1 is SQVTM and CDR2 is ANQGSEA. CDR3 sequence: CSVDLDTEAFF. Here the CDR3 DNA reads TGCAGCGTTGATTTAGACACTGAAGCTTTCTTT.

This clonotype has just a few counts. CDR3 amino acids: CASSQDTGSKEETQYF. The CDR3 coding sequence is TGTGCCAGCAGCCAAGATACCGGCAGCAAGGAGGAGACCCAGTACTTC. The rearrangement joins TRBV3-1 to TRBJ2-5; no firm D call. The CDR3 is 16 residues long. The germline gives CDR1 LGHDT, CDR2 YNNKEL (reference sequence). V dropped 0 bases and J dropped 5 bases, with 16 bases sitting between them.

In this sample, this clonotype turned up a few times. CDR3 region: CSVAGLARNEQFF. As DNA, the CDR3 is TGCAGCGTCGCTGGACTAGCACGCAATGAGCAGTTCTTC. This chain joins TRBV29-1 and TRBJ2-1; 8 bases line up with TRBD2. CDR1 and CDR2 (germline): SQVTM, ANQGSEA. CDR3 length: 13 amino acids. After removal of 6 bases from V and 6 bases from J, the junction contained 7 bases not matched to a gene.

This clonotype was counted a few times. This chain connects TRBV5-1 to TRBJ1-4; TRBD1 matches 7 bases. The CDR3 totals 15 residues. Germline lookup yields CDR1 SGHRS and CDR2 YFSETQ. Germline trimming cut 2 bases from V and 4 bases from J; bases unmatched to any gene: 5. CDR3 bases: TGCGCCAGCAGCTTTACGACAGGGTATAATGAAAAACTGTTTTTT. This sequence encodes CASSFTTGYNEKLFF. Drawing the rest from reference TRBV5-1 and TRBJ1-4, the complete variable domain is KAGVTQTPRYLIKTRGQQVTLSCSPISGHRSVSWYQQTPGQGLQFLFEYFSETQRNKGNFPGRFSGRQFSNSRSEMNVSTLELGDSALYLCASSFTTGYNEKLFFGSGTQLSVL.

The chain couples TRBV20-1 to TRBJ1-6, with 9 positions matching TRBD1. Germline V CDR1 and CDR2: DFQATT, SNEGSKA (reference sequence). The CDR3 is 14 amino acids. Trimming took 3 bases from V and 14 from J; bases not matched to a gene: 11. The CDR3 spells CSASDRGTDFTLHF. For the CDR3, the DNA is TGCAGTGCTAGTGACAGGGGGACCGATTTCACCCTCCACTTT.

This clonotype was seen only a few times. The J gene is TRBJ1-1, the V gene TRBV11-2; a weak D match, TRBD1 (5 bases). The CDR3 is 14 residues long. The V end was cut by 8 bases, the J end by 1 base, with 14 bases between. Germline CDR1 reads SGHAT; CDR2 reads FQNNGV. CDR3: CASSALGGNTEAFF. CDR3 coding DNA: TGTGCCAGCTCAGCCCTGGGGGGGAACACTGAAGCTTTCTTT. Drawing the rest from reference TRBV11-2 and TRBJ1-1, the complete variable domain is EAGVAQSPRYKIIEKRQSVAFWCNPISGHATLYWYQQILGQGPKLLIQFQNNGVVDDSQLPKDRFSAERLKGVDSTLKIQPAKLEDSAVYLCASSALGGNTEAFFGQGTRLTVV.

The sample holds many counts of this clonotype. The chain carries TRBV29-1 and TRBJ2-7; 7 bases agree with TRBD2. The CDR3 loop spans 13 amino acids. J lost 1 base, V lost 8 bases, and 8 bases had no gene match. Germline V lookup: CDR1 SQVTM, CDR2 ANQGSEA. The CDR3 here is CSPNEGGSYEQYF. CDR3 sequence (DNA): TGCAGCCCAAACGAGGGAGGGTCCTACGAGCAGTACTTC.

The chain carries TRBV6-2 or TRBV6-3 and TRBJ2-3; D may correspond to TRBD1 or TRBD2 (5 bases each). This CDR3 is 15 amino acids long. Trimming pared 0 bases from V and 7 bases from J, leaving 14 bases between. CDR1 and CDR2 (germline): MNHEY, SVGEGT. CDR3 bases: TGTGCCAGCAGTTACTCCGGGACCACCTCCAATACGCAGTATTTT. It codes for CASSYSGTTSNTQYF.

This chain connects TRBV7-9 to TRBJ2-3; no clear D gene. CDR1 is SEHNR and CDR2 is FQNEAQ in the germline V gene (reference sequence). The CDR3 has 12 amino acids. The V gene lost 6 bases and the J gene lost 14 bases, with 18 bases spanning the gap. In DNA, the CDR3 is TGTGCCAGCAGTCCAGTAGGCAGTTGGACGTATTTT. It codes for CASSPVGSWTYF.

The table lists this clonotype with a few counts. The chain links TRBV6-6 to TRBJ1-6, with unresolved D. V was pared by 6 bases and J by 10 bases, with 10 bases between. The germline CDR1 and CDR2 sequences are MNHNY and SVGAGI (reference sequence). The CDR3 spans 12 residues. The CDR3 loop reads CASSGGRSPLHF. The CDR3 DNA follows: TGTGCCAGCAGCGGCGGGAGGTCACCCCTCCACTTT.

This sequence joins TRBV20-1 and TRBJ2-3; D is possibly TRBD2 (5 bases). In germline, CDR1 is DFQATT, CDR2 SNEGSKA (reference sequence). CDR3 size: 14 residues. V lost 5 bases and J 2 bases, leaving 14 bases between the germline ends. The DNA of the CDR3 is TGCAGTGCTGGGCTAGCCCTTTTCACAGATACGCAGTATTTT. Amino acids: CSAGLALFTDTQYF.

This clonotype showed up many times. The CDR3 nucleotides are TGTGCCAGCAGCCCCCGGCACATTGGCACTGAAGCTTTCTTT. Its protein is CASSPRHIGTEAFF. The chain combines TRBV7-8 with TRBJ1-1; D gene uncertain. The CDR3 is made up of 14 amino acids. V lost 5 bases and J lost 4, with 14 bases in between. Germline assignment: CDR1 SGHVS and CDR2 FQNEAQ.

The sample holds a few counts of this clonotype. CDR3 coding DNA: TGTGCCTGGAGTCCACAGGGGACACTTTCCGCTTCACCCCTCCACTTT. Translation: CAWSPQGTLSASPLHF. The chain links TRBV30 to TRBJ1-6; 7 nucleotides align to TRBD1. The germline V gene encodes CDR1 GTSNPN and CDR2 SVGIG (reference sequence). The CDR3 runs 16 residues. The trim removed 2 bases at V and 9 bases at J, leaving 13 bases unmatched.

The genes are TRBV9 and TRBJ1-1; no firm D call. Per the germline V gene, CDR1 is SGDLS and CDR2 is YYNGEE. The CDR3 totals 14 residues. Between the trimmed V and J ends, which lost 0 bases and 4 bases, there was a span of 10 bases. The CDR3 DNA reads TGTGCCAGCAGCGTAGGTGGGAGGGCCACTGAAGCTTTCTTT. Encoded protein: CASSVGGRATEAFF.

This sequence joins TRBV5-1 and TRBJ1-3; D is perhaps TRBD1 (6 bases). The V gene lost 4 bases and the J gene lost 4 bases, with 12 bases spanning the gap. The germline CDR1 and CDR2 sequences are SGHRS and YFSETQ. CDR3 length: 14 residues. CDR3 region: CASSPRGSGNTIYF. The DNA for the CDR3 is TGCGCCAGCAGCCCCAGGGGTAGCGGAAACACCATATATTTT.